Ten or more counts support the clone carrying this TCR beta chain. What it binds is unknown. CDR1 and CDR2 (germline): SEHNR, FQNEAQ (reference sequence). V was cut by 6 bases and J by 9 bases, with 15 bases left in between. This CDR3 is built from 13 residues. After constant-region reverse-primer amplification, full-length variable regions underwent semi-nested PCR with Nested Universal Primer A. TCRdb itself ran the 5' RACE reads through MiXCR, one entry per CDR3 protein. This table holds roughly 44,000 distinct CDR3 sequences, less than 30% found once. Study-level results: Tumor Tregs overlapped most with tumor, then blood, naive CD4+ cells. The TCR gene usage of tumor memory CD4+ T cells clustered together with blood and lymph node memory CD4+ cells and with lymph node naive CD4+ cells. The larger-cohort validation was restricted to a single TCR beta V-J rearrangement rather than whole repertoires.

What was sequenced was memory CD4+ T cells sorted from a lymph node. Noted subset: memory CD4+ T cells, CD4+CD45RO+CD25-. The TCR comes from a female donor with breast cancer. The chain uses TRBV7-9 and TRBJ2-1, with D possibly matching TRBD2 (7 bases). The CDR3 loop reads CASREGGVREQFF. CDR3 coding DNA: TGTGCCAGCAGAGAGGGGGGGGTTCGTGAGCAGTTCTTC.